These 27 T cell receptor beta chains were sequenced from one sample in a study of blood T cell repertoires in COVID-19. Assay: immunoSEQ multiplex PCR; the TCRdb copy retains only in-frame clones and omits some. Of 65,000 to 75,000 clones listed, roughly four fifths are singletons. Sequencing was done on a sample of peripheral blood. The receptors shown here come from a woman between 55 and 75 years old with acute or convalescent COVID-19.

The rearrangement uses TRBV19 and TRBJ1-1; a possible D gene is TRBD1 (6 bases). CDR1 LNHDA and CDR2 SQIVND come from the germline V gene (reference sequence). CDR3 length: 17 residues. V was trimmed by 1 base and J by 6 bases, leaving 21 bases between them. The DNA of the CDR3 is TGTGCCAGTAGTATAGTCAGCGGGGGCGCGGGGAGCGCTGAAGCTTTCTTT. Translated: CASSIVSGGAGSAEAFF.

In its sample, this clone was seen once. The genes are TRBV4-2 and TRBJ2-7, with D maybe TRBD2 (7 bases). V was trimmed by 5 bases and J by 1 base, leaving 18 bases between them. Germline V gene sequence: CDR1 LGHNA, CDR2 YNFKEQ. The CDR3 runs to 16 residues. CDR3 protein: CASSIGVGGRSYEQYF. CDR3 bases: TGTGCCAGCAGCATTGGCGTCGGGGGGCGTTCCTACGAGCAGTACTTC.

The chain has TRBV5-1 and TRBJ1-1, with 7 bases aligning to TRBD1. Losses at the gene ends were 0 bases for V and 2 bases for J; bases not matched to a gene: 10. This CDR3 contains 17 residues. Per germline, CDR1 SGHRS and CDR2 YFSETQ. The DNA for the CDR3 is TGCGCCAGCAGCTTGGATGCGGGACAGCTAGGAAACACTGAAGCTTTCTTT. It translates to CASSLDAGQLGNTEAFF.

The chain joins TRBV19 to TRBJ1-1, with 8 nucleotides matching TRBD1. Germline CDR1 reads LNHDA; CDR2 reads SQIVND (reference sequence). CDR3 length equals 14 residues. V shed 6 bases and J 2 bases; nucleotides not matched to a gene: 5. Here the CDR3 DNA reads TGTGCCAGTAGGAGCCAGGGGGCCAACACTGAAGCTTTCTTT. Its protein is CASRSQGANTEAFF.

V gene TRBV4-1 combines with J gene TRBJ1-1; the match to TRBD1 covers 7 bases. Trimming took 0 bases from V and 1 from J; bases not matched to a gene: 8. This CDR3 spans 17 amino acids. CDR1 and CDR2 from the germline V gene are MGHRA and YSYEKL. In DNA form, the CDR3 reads TGCGCCAGCAGCCAAGAGGGCAGGGGGACAGCGAACACTGAAGCTTTCTTT. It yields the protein CASSQEGRGTANTEAFF.

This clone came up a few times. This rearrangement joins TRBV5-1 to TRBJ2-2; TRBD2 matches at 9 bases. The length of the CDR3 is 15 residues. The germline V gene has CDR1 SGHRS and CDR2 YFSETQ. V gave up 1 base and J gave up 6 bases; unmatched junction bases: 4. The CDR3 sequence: CASSLRAGGAGELFF. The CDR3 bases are TGCGCCAGCAGCTTGCGAGCGGGGGGCGCCGGGGAGCTGTTTTTT.

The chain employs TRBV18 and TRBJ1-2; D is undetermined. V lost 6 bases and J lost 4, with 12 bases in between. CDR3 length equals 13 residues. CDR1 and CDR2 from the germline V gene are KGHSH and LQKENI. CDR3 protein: CASSPDIFYGYTF. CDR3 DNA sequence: TGTGCCAGCTCCCCCGACATTTTCTATGGCTACACCTTC.

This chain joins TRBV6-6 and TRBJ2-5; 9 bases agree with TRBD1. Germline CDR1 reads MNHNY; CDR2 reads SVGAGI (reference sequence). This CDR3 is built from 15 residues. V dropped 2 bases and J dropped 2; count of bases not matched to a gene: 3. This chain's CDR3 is CASSYPGQGQETQYF. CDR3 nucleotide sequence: TGTGCCAGCAGTTACCCTGGACAGGGGCAAGAGACCCAGTACTTC.

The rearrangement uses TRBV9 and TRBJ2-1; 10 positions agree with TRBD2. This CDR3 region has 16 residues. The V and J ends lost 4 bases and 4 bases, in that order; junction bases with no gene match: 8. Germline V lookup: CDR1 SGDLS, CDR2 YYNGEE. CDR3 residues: CASSPHVAGGYNEQFF. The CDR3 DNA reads TGTGCCAGCAGCCCCCACGTAGCGGGGGGATACAATGAGCAGTTCTTC.

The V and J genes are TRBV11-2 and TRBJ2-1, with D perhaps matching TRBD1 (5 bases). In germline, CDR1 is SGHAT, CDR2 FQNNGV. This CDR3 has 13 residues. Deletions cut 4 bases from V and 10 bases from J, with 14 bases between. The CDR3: CASSSPRAGEQFF. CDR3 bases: TGTGCCAGCAGCTCCCCCCGGGCAGGGGAGCAGTTCTTC.

The CDR3 here is CASGQNYGYTF. DNA for the CDR3: TGTGCCAGCGGGCAGAACTATGGCTACACCTTC. The genes are TRBV2 and TRBJ1-2, with no clear D. The CDR3 loop spans 11 amino acids. Germline V CDR1 and CDR2: SNHLY, FYNNEI. The V and J ends lost 8 bases and 2 bases respectively, with 6 bases between them.

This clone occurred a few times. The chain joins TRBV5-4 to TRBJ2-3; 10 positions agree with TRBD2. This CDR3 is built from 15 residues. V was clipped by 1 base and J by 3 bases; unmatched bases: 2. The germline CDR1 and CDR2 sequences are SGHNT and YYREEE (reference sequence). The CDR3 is CASSLKAGGTDTQYF. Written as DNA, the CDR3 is TGTGCCAGCAGCTTGAAAGCGGGGGGGACAGATACGCAGTATTTT. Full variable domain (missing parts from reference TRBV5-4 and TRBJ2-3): ETGVTQSPTHLIKTRGQQVTLRCSSQSGHNTVSWYQQALGQGPQFIFQYYREEENGRGNFPPRFSGLQFPNYSSELNVNALELDDSALYLCASSLKAGGTDTQYFGPGTRLTVL.

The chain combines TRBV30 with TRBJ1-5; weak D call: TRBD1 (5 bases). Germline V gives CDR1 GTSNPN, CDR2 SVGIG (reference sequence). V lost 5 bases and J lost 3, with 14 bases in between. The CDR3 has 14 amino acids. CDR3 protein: CAWGPGQANQPQHF. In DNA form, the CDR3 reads TGTGCCTGGGGCCCCGGACAAGCCAATCAGCCCCAGCATTTT.

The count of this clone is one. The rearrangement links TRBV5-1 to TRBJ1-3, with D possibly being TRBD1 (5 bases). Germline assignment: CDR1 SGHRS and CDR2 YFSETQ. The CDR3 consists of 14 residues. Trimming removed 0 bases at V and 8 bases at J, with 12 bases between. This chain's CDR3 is CASSLEGPGDTIYF. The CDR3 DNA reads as TGCGCCAGCAGCTTGGAAGGGCCGGGGGACACCATATATTTT. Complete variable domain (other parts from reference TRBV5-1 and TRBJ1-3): KAGVTQTPRYLIKTRGQQVTLSCSPISGHRSVSWYQQTPGQGLQFLFEYFSETQRNKGNFPGRFSGRQFSNSRSEMNVSTLELGDSALYLCASSLEGPGDTIYFGEGSWLTVV.

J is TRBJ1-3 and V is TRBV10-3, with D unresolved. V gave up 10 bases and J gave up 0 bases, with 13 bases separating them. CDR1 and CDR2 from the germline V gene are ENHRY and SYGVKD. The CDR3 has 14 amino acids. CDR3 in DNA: TGTGCCACGGATCCAGGATTCTCTGGAAACACCATATATTTT. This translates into CATDPGFSGNTIYF.

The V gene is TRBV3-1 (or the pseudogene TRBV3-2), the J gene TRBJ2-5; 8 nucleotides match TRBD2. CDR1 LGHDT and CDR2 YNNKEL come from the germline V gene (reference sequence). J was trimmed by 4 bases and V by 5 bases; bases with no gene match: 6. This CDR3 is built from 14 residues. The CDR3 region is CASSSGGAGETQYF. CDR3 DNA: TGTGCCAGCAGCTCGGGGGGGGCTGGAGAGACCCAGTACTTC.

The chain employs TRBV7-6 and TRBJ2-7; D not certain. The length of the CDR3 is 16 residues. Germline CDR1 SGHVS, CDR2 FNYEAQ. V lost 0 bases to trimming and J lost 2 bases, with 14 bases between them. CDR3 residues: CASSLAEWLGPYEQYF. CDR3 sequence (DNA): TGTGCCAGCAGCTTAGCCGAGTGGCTAGGCCCCTACGAGCAGTACTTC.

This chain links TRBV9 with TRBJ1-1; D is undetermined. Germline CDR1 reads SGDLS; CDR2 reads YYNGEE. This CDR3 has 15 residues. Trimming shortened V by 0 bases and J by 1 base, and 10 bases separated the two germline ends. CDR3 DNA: TGTGCCAGCAGCGTAGCCCAGGCGCCGAACACTGAAGCTTTCTTT. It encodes CASSVAQAPNTEAFF.

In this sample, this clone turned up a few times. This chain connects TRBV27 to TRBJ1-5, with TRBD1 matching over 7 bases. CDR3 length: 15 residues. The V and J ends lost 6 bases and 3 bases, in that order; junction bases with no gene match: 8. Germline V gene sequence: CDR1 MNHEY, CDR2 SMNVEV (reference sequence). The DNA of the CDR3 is TGTGCCAGCAGCCGGGACAGCGTGTTCAATCAGCCCCAGCATTTT. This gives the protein CASSRDSVFNQPQHF.

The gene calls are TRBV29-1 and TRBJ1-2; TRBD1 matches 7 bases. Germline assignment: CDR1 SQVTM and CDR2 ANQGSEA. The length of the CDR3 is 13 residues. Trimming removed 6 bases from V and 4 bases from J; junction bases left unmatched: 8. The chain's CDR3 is CSVGGQLTYGYTF. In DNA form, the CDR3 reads TGCAGCGTGGGGGGACAGCTAACCTATGGCTACACCTTC.

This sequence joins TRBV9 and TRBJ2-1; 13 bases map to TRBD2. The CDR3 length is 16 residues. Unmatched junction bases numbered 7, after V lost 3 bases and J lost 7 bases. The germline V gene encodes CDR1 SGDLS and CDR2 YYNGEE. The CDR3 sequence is CASSAQLAGGLNEQFF. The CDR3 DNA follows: TGTGCCAGCAGCGCCCAACTAGCGGGGGGGTTGAATGAGCAGTTCTTC.

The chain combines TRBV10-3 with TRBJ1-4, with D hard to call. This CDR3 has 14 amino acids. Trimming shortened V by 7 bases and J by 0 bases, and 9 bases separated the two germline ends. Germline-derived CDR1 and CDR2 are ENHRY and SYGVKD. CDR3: CAIKPGATNEKLFF. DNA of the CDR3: TGTGCCATCAAACCAGGTGCAACTAATGAAAAACTGTTTTTT.

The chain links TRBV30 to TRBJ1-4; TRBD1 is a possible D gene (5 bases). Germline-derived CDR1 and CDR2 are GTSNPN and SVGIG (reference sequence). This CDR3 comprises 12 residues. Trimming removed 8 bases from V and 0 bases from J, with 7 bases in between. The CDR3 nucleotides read TGTGCCGGACAACCAACTAATGAAAAACTGTTTTTT. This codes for CAGQPTNEKLFF.

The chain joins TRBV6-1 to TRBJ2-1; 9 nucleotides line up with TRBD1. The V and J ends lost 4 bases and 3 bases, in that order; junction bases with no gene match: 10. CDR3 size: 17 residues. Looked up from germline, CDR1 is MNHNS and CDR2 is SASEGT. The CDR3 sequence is CASSVITGTGIYNEQFF. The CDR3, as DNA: TGTGCCAGCAGTGTTATTACCGGGACAGGGATCTACAATGAGCAGTTCTTC.

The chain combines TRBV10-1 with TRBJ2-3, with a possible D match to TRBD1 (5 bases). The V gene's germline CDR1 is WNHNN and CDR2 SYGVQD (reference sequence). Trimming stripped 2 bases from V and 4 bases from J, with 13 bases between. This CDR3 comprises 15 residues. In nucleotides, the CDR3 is TGCGCCAGCAGTGAGGGGAATACACAGGCAGATACGCAGTATTTT. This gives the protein CASSEGNTQADTQYF.

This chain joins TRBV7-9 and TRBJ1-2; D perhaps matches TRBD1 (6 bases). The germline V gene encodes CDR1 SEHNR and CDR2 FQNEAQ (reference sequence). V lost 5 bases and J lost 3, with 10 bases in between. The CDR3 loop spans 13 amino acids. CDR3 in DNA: TGTGCCAGCAGCCTAGGACAGTACTATGGCTACACCTTC. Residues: CASSLGQYYGYTF.

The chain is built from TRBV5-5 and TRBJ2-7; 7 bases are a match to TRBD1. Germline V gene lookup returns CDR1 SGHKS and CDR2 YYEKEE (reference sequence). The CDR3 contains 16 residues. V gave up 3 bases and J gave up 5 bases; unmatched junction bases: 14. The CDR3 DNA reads TGTGCCAGCAGCTCCTACCTTGAGACAGGGATCGACGAGCAGTACTTC. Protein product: CASSSYLETGIDEQYF.